One and the same sample provided the 30 T cell receptor beta chains below, sequenced in a study of T cell repertoires in cytomegalovirus infection. These receptors lack a known antigen. One entry per CDR3 protein results from TCRdb running MiXCR on the reads. The top ten hold roughly 19% of the sample, which has approximately 270,000 distinct CDR3 sequences, roughly a fifth seen once. The material sequenced was cultured PBMCs, taken from culture after CMV antigen stimulation. Receptors were obtained from a human donor in good health (CMV status not recorded). Some clones in this sample may be carry-over from other donors' samples.

This clonotype came up a few times. The chain employs TRBV2 and TRBJ2-2, with TRBD2 as a possible D gene (5 bases). Germline loops: CDR1 SNHLY, CDR2 FYNNEI. The CDR3 has 13 amino acids. Trimming removed 5 bases at V and 4 bases at J, with 8 bases between. The chain's CDR3 is CASSYTSTGELFF. Written as DNA, the CDR3 is TGTGCCAGCAGTTATACTAGCACCGGGGAGCTGTTTTTT.

This clonotype was seen many times. The V call is TRBV6-1, the J call TRBJ2-3; 10 positions agree with TRBD2. There are 17 residues in the CDR3. V lost 5 bases and J lost 2; bases outside the gene matches: 10. Germline V CDR1 and CDR2: MNHNS, SASEGT. CDR3 coding DNA: TGTGCCAGCAGTAGGGGCCGAGCGGGAGGGCCCACAGATACGCAGTATTTT. The encoded protein is CASSRGRAGGPTDTQYF.

This chain joins TRBV20-1 and TRBJ2-1; 8 nucleotides agree with TRBD2. V lost 6 bases, J lost 5 bases, and 9 bases stayed unmatched. CDR1 and CDR2 (germline): DFQATT, SNEGSKA (reference sequence). CDR3 length equals 14 residues. CDR3 DNA: TGCAGTGCCTCCGGGACTAGTGCCCACAATGAGCAGTTCTTC. It translates to CSASGTSAHNEQFF.

In its sample, this clonotype was seen many times. The rearrangement joins TRBV7-2 to TRBJ2-1, with D uncertain. The V gene lost 5 bases and the J gene lost 9 bases, with 11 bases spanning the gap. The CDR3 has 12 amino acids. Germline lookup yields CDR1 SGHTA and CDR2 FQGNSA. The CDR3 bases are TGTGCCAGCAGCCCGCAGGTAATTGAGCAGTTCTTC. Translation: CASSPQVIEQFF.

The chain carries TRBV12-3 or TRBV12-4 and TRBJ2-1, with a tentative D call TRBD1 (6 bases). Trimming removed 9 bases at V and 8 bases at J, with 20 bases between. This CDR3 contains 14 residues. The CDR3 DNA reads as TGTGCCAGTAGGGACAAGGGGTGGGGTGATGAGCAGTTCTTC. As protein: CASRDKGWGDEQFF.

This clonotype occurred once. The CDR3 reads CASSQRAGQASSSYNSPLHF. CDR3 in DNA: TGCGCCAGCAGCCAGCGCGCGGGACAGGCGTCGAGCTCCTATAATTCACCCCTCCACTTT. The V gene is TRBV4-3, the J gene TRBJ1-6, with 8 positions matching TRBD1. The trim removed 3 bases at V and 0 bases at J, leaving 13 bases unmatched. CDR1 is LGHNA, CDR2 YSLEER, per germline. This CDR3 has 20 residues.

This rearrangement joins TRBV24-1 to TRBJ2-1; D is possibly TRBD1 or TRBD2 (5 bases each). Germline CDR1 and CDR2: KGHDR and SFDVKD. The CDR3 is 15 residues long. Trimming stripped 4 bases from V and 2 bases from J, with 11 bases between. CDR3 DNA: TGTGCCACCAGTGAGGGCCCGGGGCCCTACAATGAGCAGTTCTTC. This sequence encodes CATSEGPGPYNEQFF.

This sequence joins TRBV19 and TRBJ2-7; 7 positions match TRBD2. The CDR3 contains 15 residues. Trimming took 5 bases from V and 2 from J; bases not matched to a gene: 9. Germline V gene data show CDR1 as LNHDA and CDR2 as SQIVND (reference sequence). The CDR3 bases are TGTGCCAGTAGTTTCAAAGCGGGACCTGCCTACGAGCAGTACGTC. Its translation is CASSFKAGPAYEQYV.

This clonotype has at least ten counts. This rearrangement joins TRBV7-2 to TRBJ2-1; 9 bases align to TRBD1. Germline V gene lookup returns CDR1 SGHTA and CDR2 FQGNSA. V was pared by 5 bases and J by 8 bases, with 13 bases of the junction left unmatched. The CDR3 consists of 16 residues. The CDR3 is CASSTYRDRALDEQFF. The CDR3 region has the DNA TGTGCCAGCAGCACGTACCGGGACAGGGCACTCGATGAGCAGTTCTTC.

This chain connects TRBV2 to TRBJ2-7; no definite D call. This CDR3 has 10 residues. Per the germline V gene, CDR1 is SNHLY and CDR2 is FYNNEI. The V and J ends lost 6 bases and 5 bases respectively, with 5 bases between them. CDR3 amino acids: CASRADEQYF. The CDR3 region has the DNA TGTGCCAGCAGGGCAGACGAGCAGTACTTC.

This clonotype was seen repeatedly, ten times or more. The chain carries TRBV7-2 and TRBJ2-5; D call uncertain. Germline lookup yields CDR1 SGHTA and CDR2 FQGNSA. This CDR3 has 14 residues. The germline V and J ends were trimmed by 3 bases and 2 bases, with 10 bases remaining between them. Here the CDR3 reads CASSFPTLQETQYF. DNA for the CDR3: TGTGCCAGCAGCTTCCCGACCTTACAAGAGACCCAGTACTTC.

The chain links TRBV6-5 to TRBJ1-1; tentatively, D is TRBD1 (6 bases). This CDR3 contains 15 residues. Trimming shortened V by 0 bases and J by 3 bases, and 11 bases separated the two germline ends. Germline lookup yields CDR1 MNHEY and CDR2 SVGAGI. As DNA, the CDR3 is TGTGCCAGCAGTTACTCGAGACAGGCGGACACTGAAGCTTTCTTT. It encodes CASSYSRQADTEAFF.

This clonotype has more than one count but fewer than ten. The gene calls are TRBV7-8 and TRBJ2-7; 7 bases agree with TRBD1. Germline CDR1 reads SGHVS; CDR2 reads FQNEAQ. CDR3 length: 14 residues. V lost 6 bases to trimming and J lost 2 bases; unmatched junction nucleotides: 7. The CDR3 DNA is TGTGCCAGCAGACCTCGACAGGGCACCTACGAGCAGTACGTC. Its protein is CASRPRQGTYEQYV.

This clonotype was seen a few times. The V gene is TRBV11-2, the J gene TRBJ2-3, with 10 bases matching TRBD2. Germline-derived CDR1 and CDR2 are SGHAT and FQNNGV. Trimming cost V 1 base and J 5 bases; bases outside gene matches: 6. The CDR3 has 16 residues. The CDR3, as DNA: TGTGCCAGCAGCTTAGGGGCAGCGGGAGGGGGAGATACGCAGTATTTT. This sequence encodes CASSLGAAGGGDTQYF.

The chain uses TRBV5-1 and TRBJ2-4, with 10 bases identical to TRBD1. V gave up 0 bases and J gave up 1 base; unmatched junction bases: 4. The length of the CDR3 is 17 residues. Germline CDR1 reads SGHRS; CDR2 reads YFSETQ. CDR3 nucleotide sequence: TGCGCCAGCAGCTTGGGGGACAGGGGATATGCCAAAAACATTCAGTACTTC. This sequence encodes CASSLGDRGYAKNIQYF.

This clonotype has only a few counts. The rearrangement joins TRBV11-2 to TRBJ2-3; the D gene could be TRBD1 or TRBD2 (5 bases each). There are 14 residues in the CDR3. The V and J ends lost 3 bases and 4 bases respectively, with 11 bases between them. Looked up from germline, CDR1 is SGHAT and CDR2 is FQNNGV. Here the CDR3 reads CASSLARGADTQYF. As DNA, the CDR3 is TGTGCCAGCAGCTTGGCGCGAGGGGCAGATACGCAGTATTTT.

This clonotype was recorded at least ten times. One junction end does not reproduce the germline sequence, and a read error may be involved. The chain is built from TRBV7-7 and TRBJ2-1, with 13 bases that match TRBD2. Germline assignment: CDR1 SSHAT and CDR2 FNYEAQ (reference sequence). The CDR3 extends over 18 amino acids. This chain's CDR3 is CASSPSGLAGEGYNEQFF. CDR3 nucleotides: TGTGCTAGCAGCCCATCTGGACTAGCGGGAGAGGGGTACAATGAGCAGTTCTTC.

This clonotype appeared a few times. The rearrangement uses TRBV6-1 and TRBJ1-1, with D uncertain. Germline lookup yields CDR1 MNHNS and CDR2 SASEGT. The CDR3 has 14 residues. Trimming shortened V by 5 bases and J by 0 bases, and 10 bases separated the two germline ends. As DNA, the CDR3 is TGTGCCAGCAGTCGGACGACCATGAACACTGAAGCTTTCTTT. Amino acid sequence: CASSRTTMNTEAFF.

This clonotype has at least ten counts. This chain joins TRBV12-3 or TRBV12-4 and TRBJ2-3, with TRBD2 as a possible D gene (6 bases). The CDR3 sequence is 14 residues long. V shed 3 bases and J shed 6 bases, with 13 bases lying between them. The CDR3 DNA is TGTGCCAGCAGTTTTAGCGGAGCACGTGATACGCAGTATTTT. Encoded protein: CASSFSGARDTQYF.

The rearrangement uses TRBV6-2 or TRBV6-3 and TRBJ1-4; weak D call: TRBD1 (5 bases). Germline V gene data show CDR1 as MNHEY and CDR2 as SVGEGT. Trimming removed 5 bases from V and 7 bases from J, with 17 bases in between. The length of the CDR3 is 15 residues. The CDR3 region has the DNA TGTGCCAGCAGTGTCCGGGACCCTCTTCGTGAAAAACTGTTTTTT. Its translation is CASSVRDPLREKLFF.

The rearrangement uses TRBV6-2 or TRBV6-3 and TRBJ2-1, with 14 bases aligning to TRBD2. V lost 4 bases to trimming and J lost 7 bases; unmatched junction nucleotides: 6. There are 16 residues in the CDR3. Germline-derived CDR1 and CDR2 are MNHEY and SVGEGT. The CDR3 DNA is TGTGCCAGCAGTTCCGAATGGACTAGCGGGAGGAATGAGCAGTTCTTC. Its protein is CASSSEWTSGRNEQFF.

The chain joins TRBV5-1 to TRBJ2-1; 9 nucleotides align to TRBD2. Germline CDR1 SGHRS, CDR2 YFSETQ. This CDR3 comprises 15 residues. With V trimmed by 4 bases and J by 6 bases, 8 bases remained unmatched. CDR3 amino acids: CASSIDSGSGNEQFF. The CDR3 DNA reads as TGCGCCAGCAGCATTGATAGCGGGAGCGGCAATGAGCAGTTCTTC. The complete variable domain, with remaining parts taken from reference TRBV5-1 and TRBJ2-1, reads KAGVTQTPRYLIKTRGQQVTLSCSPISGHRSVSWYQQTPGQGLQFLFEYFSETQRNKGNFPGRFSGRQFSNSRSEMNVSTLELGDSALYLCASSIDSGSGNEQFFGPGTRLTVL.

The sample holds a few counts of this clonotype. The J gene is TRBJ2-5, the V gene TRBV9; no clear D gene. The germline gives CDR1 SGDLS, CDR2 YYNGEE. V shed 0 bases and J shed 5 bases, with 8 bases lying between them. The CDR3 runs 13 residues. The DNA for the CDR3 is TGTGCCAGCAGCGTAGGGGATCGGGAGACCCAGTACTTC. Amino acids: CASSVGDRETQYF.

This clonotype was observed many times. The J gene is TRBJ2-7, the V gene TRBV12-3 or TRBV12-4, with a weak D call TRBD1 (5 bases). The V and J ends lost 3 bases and 6 bases respectively, with 9 bases between them. This CDR3 has 12 amino acids. For the CDR3, the DNA is TGTGCCAGCAGTTTCCAGGGTGGCGAGCAGTACTTC. It codes for CASSFQGGEQYF.

This chain links TRBV7-6 with TRBJ1-6; no clear D gene. The CDR3 is 15 residues long. In germline, CDR1 is SGHVS, CDR2 FNYEAQ. Trimming shortened V by 3 bases and J by 7 bases, and 13 bases separated the two germline ends. The CDR3 DNA reads as TGTGCCAGCAGCTTGGCCGAGTCAAGGAATTCACCCCTCCACTTT. It encodes CASSLAESRNSPLHF.

This rearrangement joins TRBV6-6 to TRBJ2-1; 12 bases match TRBD2. The CDR3 is 14 residues long. Germline CDR1 is MNHNY and CDR2 is SVGAGI (reference sequence). J gave up 7 bases and V 6 bases, and 4 bases lay outside the gene matches. The CDR3 protein is CASREGTSGNEQFF. CDR3 in DNA: TGTGCCAGCAGGGAGGGGACTAGCGGGAATGAGCAGTTCTTC.

This clonotype was detected only a few times. The CDR3 spells CASSLDMAGGSPLHF. Here the CDR3 DNA reads TGTGCCAGCAGCTTAGATATGGCAGGTGGCTCACCCCTCCACTTT. The J gene is TRBJ1-6, the V gene TRBV7-2, with unresolved D. The CDR3 is 15 amino acids. Germline V gene lookup returns CDR1 SGHTA and CDR2 FQGNSA. The V end was cut by 1 base, the J end by 10 bases, with 14 bases between. The variable domain in full, completed from reference TRBV7-2 and TRBJ1-6, reads GAGVSQSPSNKVTEKGKDVELRCDPISGHTALYWYRQSLGQGLEFLIYFQGNSAPDKSGLPSDRFSAERTGGSVSTLTIQRTQQEDSAVYLCASSLDMAGGSPLHFGNGTRLTVT.

Many counts were recorded for this clonotype. The chain recombines TRBV28 with TRBJ1-5, with a tentative D call TRBD1 (5 bases). Germline V gene sequence: CDR1 MDHEN, CDR2 SYDVKM. This CDR3 is built from 14 residues. V was clipped by 5 bases and J by 2 bases, with 10 bases between them. Here the CDR3 reads CASSTLGGNQPQHF. DNA of the CDR3: TGTGCCAGCAGTACCCTGGGGGGCAATCAGCCCCAGCATTTT.

Worth noting for this clonotype: The junction departs from the called germline gene at one end, perhaps through a read error. This chain joins TRBV28 and TRBJ1-5; 7 bases are shared with TRBD1. There are 17 residues in the CDR3. The V gene's germline CDR1 is MDHEN and CDR2 SYDVKM. CDR3 residues: CATSSPILQGYDQPQHF. CDR3 coding DNA: TGTGCCACCAGTTCCCCGATCTTACAGGGGTATGACCAGCCCCAGCATTTT.

This clonotype was detected ten times or more. This chain links TRBV7-2 with TRBJ2-1; D gene unclear. V lost 1 base and J 0 bases, leaving 7 bases between the germline ends. The CDR3 length is 15 residues. Germline lookup yields CDR1 SGHTA and CDR2 FQGNSA. The CDR3 region has the DNA TGTGCCAGCAGCTTAGGAGTGACCTCCTACAATGAGCAGTTCTTC. Amino acid sequence: CASSLGVTSYNEQFF.